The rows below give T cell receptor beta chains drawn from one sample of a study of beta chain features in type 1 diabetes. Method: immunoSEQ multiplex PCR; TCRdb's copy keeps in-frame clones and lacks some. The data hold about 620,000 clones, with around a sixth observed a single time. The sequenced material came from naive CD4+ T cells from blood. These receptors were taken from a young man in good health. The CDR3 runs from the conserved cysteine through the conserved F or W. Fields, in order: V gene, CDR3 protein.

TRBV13	CASSLSGGARNIQYF
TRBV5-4	CASSRDPGRGQPQHF
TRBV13	CASSLGQGFSPLHF
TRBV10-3	CAIRGSSPLHF
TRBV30	CAWARGRMNTEAFF
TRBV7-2	CASSLRRSVRGAQETQYF
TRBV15	CATSREGGQGNSPLHF
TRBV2	CASRLAVLGETQYF
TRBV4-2	CASSRFDRETQYF
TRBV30	CAWGQERNEQFF
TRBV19	CASSPLTGGRGETQYF